Listed here are 11 T cell receptor beta chains from one sample, sequenced in a study of cytomegalovirus exposure and HLA in healthy donors. It was with 60 Vbeta and 13 Jbeta primers that the PCR ran. Measured with immunoSEQ multiplex PCR; TCRdb has only the in-frame clones, and not every one. The data contain some 50,000 clones, 55% to 80% of them seen just once; the ten biggest clones take up about 22%. Source material: PBMCs. The source of these receptors is a woman aged 45-60 years in good health and CMV-seropositive.

The genes are TRBV4-1 and TRBJ1-5; 8 positions agree with TRBD1. V dropped 4 bases and J dropped 5; count of bases not matched to a gene: 13. Germline V gene sequence: CDR1 MGHRA, CDR2 YSYEKL. The CDR3 is 17 residues long. In DNA form, the CDR3 reads TGCGCCAGCAGCCGCGAAGGACAGGGAGATATAGATCAGCCCCAGCATTTT. Translating it yields CASSREGQGDIDQPQHF.

The J gene is TRBJ1-6, the V gene TRBV4-3, with 7 bases that match TRBD1. J was trimmed by 3 bases and V by 4 bases; bases with no gene match: 6. The length of the CDR3 is 16 residues. Germline assignment: CDR1 LGHNA and CDR2 YSLEER. The CDR3 nucleotides read TGCGCCAGCAGCCCCGGGACAGCGCTCTATAATTCACCCCTCCACTTT. As protein: CASSPGTALYNSPLHF.

This chain connects TRBV7-2 to TRBJ1-4; tentatively, D is TRBD1 (6 bases). CDR1 is SGHTA, CDR2 FQGNSA, per germline. V was pared by 5 bases and J by 0 bases, with 10 bases between. This CDR3 region has 15 residues. The CDR3 region is CASSRQAATNEKLFF. CDR3 bases: TGTGCCAGCAGCCGACAGGCTGCAACTAATGAAAAACTGTTTTTT.

This clone showed up just a few times. V is TRBV5-1 and J is TRBJ2-3; no reliable D call. V gave up 5 bases and J gave up 3 bases, with 13 bases separating them. Germline V gives CDR1 SGHRS, CDR2 YFSETQ. The CDR3 runs to 14 residues. CDR3 protein: CASRPALRTDTQYF. As DNA, the CDR3 is TGCGCCAGCAGACCAGCGCTTAGGACAGATACGCAGTATTTT. Supplemented by reference TRBV5-1 and TRBJ2-3, the full variable domain reads KAGVTQTPRYLIKTRGQQVTLSCSPISGHRSVSWYQQTPGQGLQFLFEYFSETQRNKGNFPGRFSGRQFSNSRSEMNVSTLELGDSALYLCASRPALRTDTQYFGPGTRLTVL.

CDR3 region: CASSYSGSFKLFF. The DNA for the CDR3 is TGTGCCAGCAGTTACTCGGGGAGTTTTAAACTGTTTTTT. V is TRBV6-5 and J is TRBJ1-4; D is uncertain. The CDR3 is 13 amino acids. V lost 0 bases and J 11 bases, leaving 10 bases between the germline ends. The germline V gene has CDR1 MNHEY and CDR2 SVGAGI.

The chain recombines TRBV19 with TRBJ2-5; 12 nucleotides agree with TRBD2. CDR3 length equals 14 residues. Trimming took 10 bases from V and 5 from J; bases not matched to a gene: 8. The germline V gene has CDR1 LNHDA and CDR2 SQIVND (reference sequence). Here the CDR3 reads CAKPPGTSGETQYF. The CDR3 bases are TGTGCCAAACCCCCCGGGACTAGCGGGGAGACCCAGTACTTC.

V gene TRBV6-5 combines with J gene TRBJ1-2, with TRBD1 matching over 9 bases. This CDR3 region has 13 residues. Germline CDR1 MNHEY, CDR2 SVGAGI. The V and J ends lost 6 bases and 7 bases, in that order; junction bases with no gene match: 6. Here the CDR3 reads CASRGQGIGGYTF. DNA of the CDR3: TGTGCCAGCAGAGGACAGGGGATTGGTGGCTACACCTTC.

This CDR3 is CASSSARGRTDTQYF. The CDR3 nucleotides are TGTGCCAGCAGCTCAGCCAGGGGGCGCACAGATACGCAGTATTTT. The V call is TRBV7-2, the J call TRBJ2-3; TRBD1 matches 8 bases. V was pared by 4 bases and J by 1 base, with 4 bases of the junction left unmatched. CDR3 length equals 15 residues. Germline lookup yields CDR1 SGHTA and CDR2 FQGNSA.

This clone is large within its sample. The chain links TRBV28 to TRBJ2-6; unclear D gene. Trimming stripped 6 bases from V and 3 bases from J, with 18 bases between. Germline CDR1 MDHEN, CDR2 SYDVKM. The CDR3 covers 17 residues. CDR3 DNA: TGTGCCAGCAGCATTAGTGTCTCTCTGAATGGGGCCAACGTCCTGACTTTC. It encodes CASSISVSLNGANVLTF.

The chain combines TRBV18 with TRBJ2-3; 8 nucleotides match TRBD1. The V gene's germline CDR1 is KGHSH and CDR2 LQKENI. V lost 10 bases and J lost 4; bases outside the gene matches: 10. This CDR3 comprises 14 residues. The CDR3 sequence is CATAKDRAADTQYF. CDR3 DNA sequence: TGTGCCACAGCAAAGGACAGGGCAGCAGATACGCAGTATTTT.

This clone was counted only a few times. CDR3 amino acids: CASSLLVADTQYF. The DNA of the CDR3 is TGTGCCAGCAGCTTACTAGTGGCAGATACGCAGTATTTT. The chain carries TRBV5-6 and TRBJ2-3; a possible D gene is TRBD2 (5 bases). CDR3 size: 13 residues. The V end lost 2 bases, the J end lost 4 bases, and 8 bases lay between the germline ends. Germline-derived CDR1 and CDR2 are SGHDT and YYEEEE. The variable domain in full, completed from reference TRBV5-6 and TRBJ2-3, reads DAGVTQSPTHLIKTRGQQVTLRCSPKSGHDTVSWYQQALGQGPQFIFQYYEEEERQRGNFPDRFSGHQFPNYSSELNVNALLLGDSALYLCASSLLVADTQYFGPGTRLTVL.